This T cell receptor beta chain is from a study of blood T cell repertoires in COVID-19. TCRdb keeps only in-frame clones here, not all; method: immunoSEQ multiplex PCR. The table records fewer than 200,000 clones, 70% to 90% of them present only once. The CDR3 has 14 amino acids. Germline CDR1 reads MGHRA; CDR2 reads YSYEKL. V was trimmed by 5 bases and J by 1 base, leaving 9 bases between them. The chain combines TRBV4-1 with TRBJ1-5; weak D call: TRBD1 (6 bases). The receptor comes from a woman aged 50 to 60 who had recovered from COVID-19. Material for sequencing was PBMCs or T cells enriched from blood (not recorded which). This CDR3 is CASSTDRSNQPQHF. DNA for the CDR3: TGCGCCAGCAGCACGGACAGAAGCAATCAGCCCCAGCATTTT.